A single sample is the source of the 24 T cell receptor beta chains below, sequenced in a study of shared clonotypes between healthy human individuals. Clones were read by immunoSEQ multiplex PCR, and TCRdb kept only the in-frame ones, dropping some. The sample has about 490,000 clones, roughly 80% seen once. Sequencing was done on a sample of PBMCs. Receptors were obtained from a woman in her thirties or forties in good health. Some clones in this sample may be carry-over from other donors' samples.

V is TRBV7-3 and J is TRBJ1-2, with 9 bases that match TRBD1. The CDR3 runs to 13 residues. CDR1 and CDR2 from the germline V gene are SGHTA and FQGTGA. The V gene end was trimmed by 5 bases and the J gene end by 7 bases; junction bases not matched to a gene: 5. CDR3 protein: CASSPNRGLGYTF. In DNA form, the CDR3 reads TGTGCCAGCAGCCCAAACAGGGGGCTTGGCTACACCTTC.

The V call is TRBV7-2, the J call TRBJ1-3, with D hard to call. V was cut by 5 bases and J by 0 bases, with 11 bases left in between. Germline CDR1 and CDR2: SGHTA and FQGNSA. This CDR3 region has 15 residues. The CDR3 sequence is CASSLGIHSGNTIYF. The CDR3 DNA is TGTGCCAGCAGCCTCGGGATTCACTCTGGAAACACCATATATTTT.

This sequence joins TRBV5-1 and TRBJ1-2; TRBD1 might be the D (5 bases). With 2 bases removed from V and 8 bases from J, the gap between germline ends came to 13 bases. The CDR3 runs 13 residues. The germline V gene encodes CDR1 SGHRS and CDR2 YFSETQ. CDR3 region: CASSFQEWDGYTF. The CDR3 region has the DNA TGCGCCAGCAGCTTTCAGGAGTGGGACGGCTACACCTTC. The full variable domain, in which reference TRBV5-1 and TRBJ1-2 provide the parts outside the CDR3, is KAGVTQTPRYLIKTRGQQVTLSCSPISGHRSVSWYQQTPGQGLQFLFEYFSETQRNKGNFPGRFSGRQFSNSRSEMNVSTLELGDSALYLCASSFQEWDGYTFGSGTRLTVV.

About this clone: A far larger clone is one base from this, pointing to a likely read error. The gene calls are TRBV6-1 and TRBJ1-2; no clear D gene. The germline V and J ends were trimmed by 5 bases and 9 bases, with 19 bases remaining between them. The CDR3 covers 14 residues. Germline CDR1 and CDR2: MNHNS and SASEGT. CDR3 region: CASSPWSPGRCYTF. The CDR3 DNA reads TGTGCCAGCAGTCCCTGGTCGCCCGGCAGGTGCTACACCTTC.

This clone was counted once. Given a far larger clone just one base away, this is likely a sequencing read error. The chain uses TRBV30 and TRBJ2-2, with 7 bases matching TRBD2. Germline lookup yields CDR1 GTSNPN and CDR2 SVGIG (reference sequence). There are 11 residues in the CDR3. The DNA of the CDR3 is TGTGCCTGGAGTGTAGGCGGGGGGCTGTTTTTT. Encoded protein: CAWSVGGGLFF.

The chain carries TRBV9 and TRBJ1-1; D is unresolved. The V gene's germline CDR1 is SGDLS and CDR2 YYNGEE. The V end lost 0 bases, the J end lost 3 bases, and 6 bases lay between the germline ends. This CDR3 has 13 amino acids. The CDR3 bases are TGTGCCAGCAGCGTAGCAGGCTACACTGAAGCTTTCTTT. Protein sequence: CASSVAGYTEAFF.

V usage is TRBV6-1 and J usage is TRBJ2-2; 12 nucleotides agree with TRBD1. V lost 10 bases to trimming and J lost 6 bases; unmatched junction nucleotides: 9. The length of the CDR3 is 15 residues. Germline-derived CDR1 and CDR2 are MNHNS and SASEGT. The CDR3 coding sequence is TGTGCCACCGACTCCGGGACAGGGGGCTCCGGGGAGCTGTTTTTT. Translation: CATDSGTGGSGELFF.

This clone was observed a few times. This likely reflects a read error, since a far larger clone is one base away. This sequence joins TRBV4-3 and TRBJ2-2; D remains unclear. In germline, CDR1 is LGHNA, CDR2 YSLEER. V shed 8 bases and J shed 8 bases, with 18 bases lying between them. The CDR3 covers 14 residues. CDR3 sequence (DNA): TGCGCCAGCGGCCCTAATCGCGACTGGGGGGAGCTGTTTTTT. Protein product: CASGPNRDWGELFF.

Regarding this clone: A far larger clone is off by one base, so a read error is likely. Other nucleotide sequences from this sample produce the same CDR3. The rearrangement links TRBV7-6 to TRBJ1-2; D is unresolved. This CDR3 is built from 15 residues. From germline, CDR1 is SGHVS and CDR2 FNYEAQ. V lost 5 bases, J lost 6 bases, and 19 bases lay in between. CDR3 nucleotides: TGTGCCAGCAGCGCTAATCGCGAATCTCGAAATGGCTACACCTTC. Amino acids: CASSANRESRNGYTF.

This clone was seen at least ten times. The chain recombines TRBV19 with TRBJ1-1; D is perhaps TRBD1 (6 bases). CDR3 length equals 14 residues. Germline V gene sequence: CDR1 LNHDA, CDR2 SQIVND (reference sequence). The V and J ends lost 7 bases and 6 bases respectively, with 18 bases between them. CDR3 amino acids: CASTNGGGDSEAFF. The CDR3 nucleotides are TGTGCCAGTACCAATGGGGGGGGCGACTCTGAAGCTTTCTTT.

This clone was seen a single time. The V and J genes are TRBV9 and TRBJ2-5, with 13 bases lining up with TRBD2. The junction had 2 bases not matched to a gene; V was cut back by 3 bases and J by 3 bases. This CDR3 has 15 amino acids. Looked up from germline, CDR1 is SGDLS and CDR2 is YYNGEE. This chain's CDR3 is CASSGLAGGKETQYF. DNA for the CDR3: TGTGCCAGCAGCGGACTAGCGGGAGGCAAAGAGACCCAGTACTTC. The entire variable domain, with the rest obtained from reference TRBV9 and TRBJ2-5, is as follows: DSGVTQTPKHLITATGQRVTLRCSPRSGDLSVYWYQQSLDQGLQFLIQYYNGEERAKGNILERFSAQQFPDLHSELNLSSLELGDSALYFCASSGLAGGKETQYFGPGTRLLVL.

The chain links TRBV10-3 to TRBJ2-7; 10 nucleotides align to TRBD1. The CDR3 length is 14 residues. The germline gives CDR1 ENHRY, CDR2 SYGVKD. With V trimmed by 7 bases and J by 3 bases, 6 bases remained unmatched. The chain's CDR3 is CAITGTGAFYEQYF. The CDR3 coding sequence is TGTGCCATCACAGGGACAGGGGCTTTCTACGAGCAGTACTTC.

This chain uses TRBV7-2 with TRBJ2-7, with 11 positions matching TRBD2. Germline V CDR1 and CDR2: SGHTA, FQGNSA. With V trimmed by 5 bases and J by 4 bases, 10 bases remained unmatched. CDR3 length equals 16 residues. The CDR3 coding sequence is TGTGCCAGCAGCCCCGGGCCGGGACTAGCGGCGTACGAGCAGTACTTC. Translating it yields CASSPGPGLAAYEQYF.

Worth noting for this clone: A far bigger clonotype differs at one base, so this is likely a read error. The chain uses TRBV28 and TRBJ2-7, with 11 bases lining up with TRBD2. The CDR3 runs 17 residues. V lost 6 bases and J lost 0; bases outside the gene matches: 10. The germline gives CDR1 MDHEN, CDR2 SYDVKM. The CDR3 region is CASSLLGLAGFSYEQYF. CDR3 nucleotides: TGTGCCAGCAGCCTACTCGGACTAGCGGGCTTCTCCTACGAGCAGTACTTC.

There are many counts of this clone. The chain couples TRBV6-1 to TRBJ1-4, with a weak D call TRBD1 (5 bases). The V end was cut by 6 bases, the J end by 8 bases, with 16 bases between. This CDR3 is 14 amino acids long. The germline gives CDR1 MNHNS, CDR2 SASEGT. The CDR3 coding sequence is TGTGCCAGCAGGGTCGGGACGGGAGAAGAAAAACTGTTTTTT. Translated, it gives CASRVGTGEEKLFF.

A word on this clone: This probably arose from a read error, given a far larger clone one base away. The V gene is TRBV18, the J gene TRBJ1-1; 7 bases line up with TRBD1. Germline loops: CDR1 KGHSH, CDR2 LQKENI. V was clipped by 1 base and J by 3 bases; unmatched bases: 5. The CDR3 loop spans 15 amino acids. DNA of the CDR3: TGTGCCAGCTCACCACGCGGGGACAGCTACACTGAAGCTTTCTTT. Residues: CASSPRGDSYTEAFF. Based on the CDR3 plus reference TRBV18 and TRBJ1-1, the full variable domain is NAGVMQNPRHLVRRRGQEARLRCSPMKGHSHVYWYRQLPEEGLKFMVYLQKENIIDESGMPKERFSAEFPKEGPSILRIQQVVRGDSAAYFCASSPRGDSYTEAFFGQGTRLTVV.

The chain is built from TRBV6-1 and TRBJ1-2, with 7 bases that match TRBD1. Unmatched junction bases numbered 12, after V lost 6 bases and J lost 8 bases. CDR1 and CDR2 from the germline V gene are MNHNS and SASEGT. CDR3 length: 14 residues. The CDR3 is CASRELTGAGGYTF. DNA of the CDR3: TGTGCCAGCAGGGAACTCACAGGGGCCGGCGGCTACACCTTC.

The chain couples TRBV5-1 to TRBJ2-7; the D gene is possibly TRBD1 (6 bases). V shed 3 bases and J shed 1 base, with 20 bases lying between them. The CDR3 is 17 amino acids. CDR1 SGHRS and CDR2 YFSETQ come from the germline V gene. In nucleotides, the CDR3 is TGCGCCAGCAGCTCACCTCATGGGTATAGGGGGTCCTACGAGCAGTACTTC. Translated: CASSSPHGYRGSYEQYF.

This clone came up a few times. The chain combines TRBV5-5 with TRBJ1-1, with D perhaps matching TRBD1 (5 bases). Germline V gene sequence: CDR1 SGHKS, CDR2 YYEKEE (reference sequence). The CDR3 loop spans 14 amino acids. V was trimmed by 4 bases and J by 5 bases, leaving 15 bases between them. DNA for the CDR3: TGTGCCAGCAGCAGGGACCCCTGGGGTACTGAAGCTTTCTTT. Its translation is CASSRDPWGTEAFF.

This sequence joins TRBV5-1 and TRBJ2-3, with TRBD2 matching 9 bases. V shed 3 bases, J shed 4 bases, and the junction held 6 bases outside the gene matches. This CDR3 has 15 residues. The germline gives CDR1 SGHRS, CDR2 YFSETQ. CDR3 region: CASSSLGGGADTQYF. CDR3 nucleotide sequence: TGCGCCAGCAGCTCATTAGGCGGGGGGGCAGATACGCAGTATTTT.

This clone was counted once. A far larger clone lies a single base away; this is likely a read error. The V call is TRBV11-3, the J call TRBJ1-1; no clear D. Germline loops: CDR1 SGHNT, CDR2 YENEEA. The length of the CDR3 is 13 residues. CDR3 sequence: CSSSSEFNTEAFF. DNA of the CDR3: TGTTCCAGCAGCTCGGAATTCAACACTGAAGCTTTCTTT.

CDR3 region: CASSVGGLAGTYEQYF. CDR3 coding DNA: TGTGCCAGCAGCGTAGGGGGACTAGCGGGCACCTACGAGCAGTACTTC. V and J are TRBV9 and TRBJ2-7; 12 bases agree with TRBD2. The germline V gene has CDR1 SGDLS and CDR2 YYNGEE. The CDR3 sequence is 16 residues long. The V gene end was trimmed by 0 bases and the J gene end by 2 bases; junction bases not matched to a gene: 3.

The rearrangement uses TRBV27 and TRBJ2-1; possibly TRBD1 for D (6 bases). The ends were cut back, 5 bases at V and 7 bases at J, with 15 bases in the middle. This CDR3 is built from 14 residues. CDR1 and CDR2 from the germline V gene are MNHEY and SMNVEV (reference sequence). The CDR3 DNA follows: TGTGCCAGCAGTCTACAGGGTTTCGGTAATGAGCAGTTCTTC. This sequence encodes CASSLQGFGNEQFF.

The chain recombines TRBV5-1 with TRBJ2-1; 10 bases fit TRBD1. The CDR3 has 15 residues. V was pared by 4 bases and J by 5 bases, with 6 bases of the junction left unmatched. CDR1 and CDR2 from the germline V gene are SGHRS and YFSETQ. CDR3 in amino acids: CASSVTGGLNNEQFF. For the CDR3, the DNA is TGCGCCAGCAGCGTGACAGGGGGCCTTAACAATGAGCAGTTCTTC. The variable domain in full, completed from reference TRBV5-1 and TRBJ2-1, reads KAGVTQTPRYLIKTRGQQVTLSCSPISGHRSVSWYQQTPGQGLQFLFEYFSETQRNKGNFPGRFSGRQFSNSRSEMNVSTLELGDSALYLCASSVTGGLNNEQFFGPGTRLTVL.